This T cell receptor (beta chain) was captured by sequencing in a study of cytomegalovirus exposure and HLA in healthy donors. Study findings and constraints: The study carried out a later analysis of TCR beta sequences. It associated 15,000 to 20,000 of them with specific HLA alleles at a false discovery rate of 0.05.

As regards this clone: Its antigen is unidentified.

The PCR contained 60 Vbeta and 13 Jbeta primers. The table came from immunoSEQ multiplex PCR; TCRdb's copy has only in-frame clones and leaves some out. Counted here are approximately 170,000 clones, more than 70% occurring once; the ten biggest clones make up roughly 1.5%. The material sequenced was PBMCs. The source of this sequence is a male donor in good health and CMV-seronegative.

The DNA for the CDR3 is TGTGCCACACGGGACTCGCCGCGCGAGCAGTACTTC. Its protein is CATRDSPREQYF. This rearrangement joins TRBV6-6 to TRBJ2-7; D perhaps matches TRBD2 (6 bases). Trimming took 10 bases from V and 6 from J, leaving 16 bases between them. The CDR3 has 12 amino acids. Germline V gives CDR1 MNHNY, CDR2 SVGAGI (reference sequence).